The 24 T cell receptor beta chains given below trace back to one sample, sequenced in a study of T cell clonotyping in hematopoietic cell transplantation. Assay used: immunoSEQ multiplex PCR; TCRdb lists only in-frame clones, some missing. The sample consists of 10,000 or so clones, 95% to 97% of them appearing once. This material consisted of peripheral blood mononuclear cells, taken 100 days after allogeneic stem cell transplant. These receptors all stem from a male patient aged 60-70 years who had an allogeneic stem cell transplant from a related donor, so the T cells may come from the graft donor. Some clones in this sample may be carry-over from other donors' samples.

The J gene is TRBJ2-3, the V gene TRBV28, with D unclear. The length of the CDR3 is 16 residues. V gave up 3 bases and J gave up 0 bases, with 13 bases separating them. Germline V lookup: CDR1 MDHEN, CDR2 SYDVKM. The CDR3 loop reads CASSLTSPPSTDTQYF. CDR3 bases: TGTGCCAGCAGTTTGACGTCACCCCCTAGCACAGATACGCAGTATTTT. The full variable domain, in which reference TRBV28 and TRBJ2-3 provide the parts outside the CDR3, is DVKVTQSSRYLVKRTGEKVFLECVQDMDHENMFWYRQDPGLGLRLIYFSYDVKMKEKGDIPEGYSVSREKKERFSLILESASTNQTSMYLCASSLTSPPSTDTQYFGPGTRLTVL.

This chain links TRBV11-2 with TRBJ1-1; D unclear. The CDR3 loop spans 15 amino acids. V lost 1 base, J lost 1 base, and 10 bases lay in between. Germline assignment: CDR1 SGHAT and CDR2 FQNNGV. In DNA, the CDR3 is TGTGCCAGCAGCTTAGTGGTCCTGGAGAACACTGAAGCTTTCTTT. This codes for CASSLVVLENTEAFF.

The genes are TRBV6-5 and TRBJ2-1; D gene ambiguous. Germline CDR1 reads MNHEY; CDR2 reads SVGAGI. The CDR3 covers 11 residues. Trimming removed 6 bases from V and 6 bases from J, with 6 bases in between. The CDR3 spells CASSWGNEQFF. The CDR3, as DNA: TGTGCCAGCAGCTGGGGCAATGAGCAGTTCTTC.

DNA for the CDR3: TGTGCCAGCAGCTTGGTGCCAGGGGGTCTTCTCCGTTCACCCCTCCACTTT. The encoded protein is CASSLVPGGLLRSPLHF. The chain has TRBV5-8 and TRBJ1-6; 7 bases align to TRBD1. With V trimmed by 0 bases and J by 9 bases, 12 bases remained unmatched. This CDR3 region has 17 residues. Germline V gives CDR1 SGHTS, CDR2 YDEGEE.

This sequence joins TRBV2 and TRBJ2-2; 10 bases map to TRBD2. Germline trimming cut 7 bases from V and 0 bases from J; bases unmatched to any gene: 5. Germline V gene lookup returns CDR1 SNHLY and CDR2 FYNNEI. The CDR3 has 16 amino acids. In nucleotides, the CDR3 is TGTGCCAGCAATCGAGCGGGGGGGACGAACACCGGGGAGCTGTTTTTT. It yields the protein CASNRAGGTNTGELFF. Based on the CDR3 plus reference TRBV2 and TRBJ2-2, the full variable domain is EPEVTQTPSHQVTQMGQEVILRCVPISNHLYFYWYRQILGQKVEFLVSFYNNEISEKSEIFDDQFSVERPDGSNFTLKIRSTKLEDSAMYFCASNRAGGTNTGELFFGEGSRLTVL.

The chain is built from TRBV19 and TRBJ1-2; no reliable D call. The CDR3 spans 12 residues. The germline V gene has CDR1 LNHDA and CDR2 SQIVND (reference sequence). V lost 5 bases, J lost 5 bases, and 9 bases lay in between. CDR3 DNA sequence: TGTGCCAGTAGTCTGCGCACTTATGGCTACACCTTC. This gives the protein CASSLRTYGYTF.

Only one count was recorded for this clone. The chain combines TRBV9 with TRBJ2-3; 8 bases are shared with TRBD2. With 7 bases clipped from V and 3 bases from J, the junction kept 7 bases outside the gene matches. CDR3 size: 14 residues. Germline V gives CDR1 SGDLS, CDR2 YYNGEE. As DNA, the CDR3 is TGTGCCAGCGGCGGGGGGTCTTGGACAGATACGCAGTATTTT. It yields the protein CASGGGSWTDTQYF. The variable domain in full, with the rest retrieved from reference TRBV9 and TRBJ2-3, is DSGVTQTPKHLITATGQRVTLRCSPRSGDLSVYWYQQSLDQGLQFLIQYYNGEERAKGNILERFSAQQFPDLHSELNLSSLELGDSALYFCASGGGSWTDTQYFGPGTRLTVL.

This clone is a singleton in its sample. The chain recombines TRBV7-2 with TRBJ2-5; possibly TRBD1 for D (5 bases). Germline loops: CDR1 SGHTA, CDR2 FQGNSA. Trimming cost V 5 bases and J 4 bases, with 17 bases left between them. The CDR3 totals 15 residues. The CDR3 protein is CASSPLGSRGETQYF. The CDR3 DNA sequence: TGTGCCAGCAGCCCTTTGGGAAGTAGGGGAGAGACCCAGTACTTC.

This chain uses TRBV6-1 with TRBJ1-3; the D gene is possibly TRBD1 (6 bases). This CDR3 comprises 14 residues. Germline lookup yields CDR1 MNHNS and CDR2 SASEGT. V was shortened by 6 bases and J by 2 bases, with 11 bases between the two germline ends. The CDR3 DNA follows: TGTGCCAGCAGAGCTACAGGGACTGGAAACACCATATATTTT. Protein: CASRATGTGNTIYF.

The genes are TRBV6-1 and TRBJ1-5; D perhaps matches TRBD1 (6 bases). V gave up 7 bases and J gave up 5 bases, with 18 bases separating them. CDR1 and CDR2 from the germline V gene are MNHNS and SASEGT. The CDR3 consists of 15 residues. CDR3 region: CASTLLGAGDQPQHF. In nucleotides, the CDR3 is TGTGCCAGCACCCTATTGGGGGCGGGGGATCAGCCCCAGCATTTT.

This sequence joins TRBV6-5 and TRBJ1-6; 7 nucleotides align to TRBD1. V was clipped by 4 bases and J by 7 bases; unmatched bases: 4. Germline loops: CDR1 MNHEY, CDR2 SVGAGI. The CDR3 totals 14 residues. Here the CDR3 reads CASSSSTGNSPLHF. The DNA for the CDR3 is TGTGCCAGCAGTTCCTCGACAGGGAATTCACCCCTCCACTTT.

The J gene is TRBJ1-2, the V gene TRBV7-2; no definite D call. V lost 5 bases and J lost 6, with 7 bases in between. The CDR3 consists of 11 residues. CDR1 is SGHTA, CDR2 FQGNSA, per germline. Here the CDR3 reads CASSPRHGYTF. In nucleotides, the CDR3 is TGTGCCAGCAGCCCCAGACATGGCTACACCTTC.

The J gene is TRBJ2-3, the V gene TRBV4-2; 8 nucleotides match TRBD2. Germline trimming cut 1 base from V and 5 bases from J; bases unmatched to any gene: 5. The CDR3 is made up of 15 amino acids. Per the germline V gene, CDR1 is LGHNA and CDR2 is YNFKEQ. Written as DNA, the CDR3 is TGTGCCAGCAGCCAAGGCGAGCGGGGGAGAGATACGCAGTATTTT. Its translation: CASSQGERGRDTQYF.

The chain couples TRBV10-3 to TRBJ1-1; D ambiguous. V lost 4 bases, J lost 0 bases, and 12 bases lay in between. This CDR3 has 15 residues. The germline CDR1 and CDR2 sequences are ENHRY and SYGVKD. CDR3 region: CAISAGSGMNTEAFF. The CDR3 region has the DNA TGTGCCATCAGTGCGGGATCTGGGATGAACACTGAAGCTTTCTTT.

Here the CDR3 DNA reads TGTGCCAGCAGCTTGACTAGCGGGGGGGCAAGGGAGACCCAGTACTTC. It codes for CASSLTSGGARETQYF. V usage is TRBV11-3 and J usage is TRBJ2-5; 14 nucleotides line up with TRBD2. Losses at the gene ends were 3 bases for V and 5 bases for J; bases not matched to a gene: 5. This CDR3 is built from 16 residues. Germline CDR1 SGHNT, CDR2 YENEEA.

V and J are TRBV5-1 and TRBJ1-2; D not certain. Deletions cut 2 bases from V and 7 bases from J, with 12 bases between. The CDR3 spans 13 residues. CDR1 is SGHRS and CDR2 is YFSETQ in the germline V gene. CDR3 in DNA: TGCGCCAGCAGCTTTGAGATCGAGCTTGGCTACACCTTC. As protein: CASSFEIELGYTF.

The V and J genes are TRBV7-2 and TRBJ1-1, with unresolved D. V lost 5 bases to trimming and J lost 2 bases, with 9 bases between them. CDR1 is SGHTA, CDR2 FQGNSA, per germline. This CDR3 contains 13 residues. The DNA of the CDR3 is TGTGCCAGCAGCGGAGACGGAAACACTGAAGCTTTCTTT. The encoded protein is CASSGDGNTEAFF.

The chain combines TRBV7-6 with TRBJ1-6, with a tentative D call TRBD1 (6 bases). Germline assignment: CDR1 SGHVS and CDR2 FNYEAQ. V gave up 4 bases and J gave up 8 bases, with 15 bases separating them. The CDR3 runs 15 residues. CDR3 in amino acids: CASSSGHGWDSPLHF. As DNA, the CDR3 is TGTGCCAGCAGCTCGGGACACGGTTGGGATTCACCCCTCCACTTT.

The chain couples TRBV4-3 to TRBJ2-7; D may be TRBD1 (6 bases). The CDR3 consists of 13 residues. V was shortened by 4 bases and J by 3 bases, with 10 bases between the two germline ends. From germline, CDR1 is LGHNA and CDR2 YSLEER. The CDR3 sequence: CASSRGQSYEQYF. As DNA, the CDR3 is TGCGCCAGCAGCCGGGGACAAAGCTACGAGCAGTACTTC.

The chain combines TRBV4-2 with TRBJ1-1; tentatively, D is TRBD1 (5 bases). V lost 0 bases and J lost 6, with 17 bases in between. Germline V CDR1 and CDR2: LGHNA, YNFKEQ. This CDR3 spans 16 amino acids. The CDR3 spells CASSQDSGRVYSEAFF. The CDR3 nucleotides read TGTGCCAGCAGCCAAGATTCCGGCAGGGTGTATTCTGAAGCTTTCTTT.

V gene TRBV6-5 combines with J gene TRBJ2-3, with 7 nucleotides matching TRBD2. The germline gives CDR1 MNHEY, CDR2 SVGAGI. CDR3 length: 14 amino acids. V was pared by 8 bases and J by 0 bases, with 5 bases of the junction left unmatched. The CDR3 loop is CASLKAGSTDTQYF. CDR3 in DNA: TGTGCCAGCCTTAAAGCGGGAAGCACAGATACGCAGTATTTT.

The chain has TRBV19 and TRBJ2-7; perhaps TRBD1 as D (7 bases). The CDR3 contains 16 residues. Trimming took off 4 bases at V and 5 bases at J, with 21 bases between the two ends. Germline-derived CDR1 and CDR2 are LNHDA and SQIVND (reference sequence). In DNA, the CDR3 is TGTGCCAGTAGTAGGGGCGGAGGGGGCGCAAACCACGAGCAGTACTTC. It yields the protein CASSRGGGGANHEQYF. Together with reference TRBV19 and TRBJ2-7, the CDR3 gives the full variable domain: DGGITQSPKYLFRKEGQNVTLSCEQNLNHDAMYWYRQDPGQGLRLIYYSQIVNDFQKGDIAEGYSVSREKKESFPLTVTSAQKNPTAFYLCASSRGGGGANHEQYFGPGTRLTVT.

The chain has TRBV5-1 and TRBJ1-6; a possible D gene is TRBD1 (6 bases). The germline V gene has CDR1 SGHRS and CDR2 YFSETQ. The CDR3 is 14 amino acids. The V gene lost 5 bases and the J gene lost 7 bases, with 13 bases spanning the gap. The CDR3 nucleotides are TGCGCCAGCAGTCTGAACAGGGACAATTCACCCCTCCACTTT. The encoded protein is CASSLNRDNSPLHF.

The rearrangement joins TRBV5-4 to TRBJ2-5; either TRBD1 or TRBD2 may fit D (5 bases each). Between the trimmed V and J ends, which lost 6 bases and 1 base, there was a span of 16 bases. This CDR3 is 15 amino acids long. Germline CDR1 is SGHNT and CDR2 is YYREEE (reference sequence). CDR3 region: CASNDAGRGQETQYF. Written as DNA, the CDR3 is TGTGCCAGCAACGATGCAGGGAGAGGCCAAGAGACCCAGTACTTC. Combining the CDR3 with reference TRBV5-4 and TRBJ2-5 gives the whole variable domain ETGVTQSPTHLIKTRGQQVTLRCSSQSGHNTVSWYQQALGQGPQFIFQYYREEENGRGNFPPRFSGLQFPNYSSELNVNALELDDSALYLCASNDAGRGQETQYFGPGTRLLVL.